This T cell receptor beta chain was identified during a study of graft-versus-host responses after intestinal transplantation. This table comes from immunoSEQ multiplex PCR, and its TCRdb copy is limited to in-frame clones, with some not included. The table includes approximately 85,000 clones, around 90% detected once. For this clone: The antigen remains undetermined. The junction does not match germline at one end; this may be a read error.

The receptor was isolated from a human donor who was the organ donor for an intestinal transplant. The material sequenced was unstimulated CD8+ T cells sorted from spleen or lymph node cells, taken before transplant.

Here the CDR3 DNA reads TGTGCCAGCAGTGACTCTGAGGTAGTCTGGCAGTATTTT. Residues: CASSDSEVVWQYF. V is TRBV6-5 and J is TRBJ2-3, with no clear D. This CDR3 contains 13 residues. The germline CDR1 and CDR2 sequences are MNHEY and SVGAGI.